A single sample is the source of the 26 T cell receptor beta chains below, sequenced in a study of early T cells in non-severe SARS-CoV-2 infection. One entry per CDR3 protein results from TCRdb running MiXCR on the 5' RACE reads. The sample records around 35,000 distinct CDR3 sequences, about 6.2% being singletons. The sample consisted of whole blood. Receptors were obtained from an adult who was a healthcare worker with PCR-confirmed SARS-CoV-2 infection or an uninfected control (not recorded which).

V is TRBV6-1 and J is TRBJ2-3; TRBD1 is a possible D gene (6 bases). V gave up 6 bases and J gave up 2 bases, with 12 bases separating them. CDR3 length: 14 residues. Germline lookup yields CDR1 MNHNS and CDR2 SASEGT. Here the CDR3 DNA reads TGTGCCAGCAGGGATCCGGGACACACAGATACGCAGTATTTT. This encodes CASRDPGHTDTQYF.

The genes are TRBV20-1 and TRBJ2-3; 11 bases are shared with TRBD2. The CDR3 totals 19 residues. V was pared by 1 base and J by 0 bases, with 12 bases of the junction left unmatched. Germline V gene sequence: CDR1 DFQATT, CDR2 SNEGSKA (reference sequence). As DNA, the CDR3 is TGCAGTGCTAGAGTAACATCGCCGCGGACTAGCGGGAGCACAGATACGCAGTATTTT. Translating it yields CSARVTSPRTSGSTDTQYF.

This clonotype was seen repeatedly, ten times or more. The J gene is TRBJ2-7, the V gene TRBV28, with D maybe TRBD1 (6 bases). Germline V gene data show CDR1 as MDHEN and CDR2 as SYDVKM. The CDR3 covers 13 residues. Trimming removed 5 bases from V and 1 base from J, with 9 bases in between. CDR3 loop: CASSPGQSYEQYF. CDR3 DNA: TGTGCCAGCAGTCCAGGACAGTCCTACGAGCAGTACTTC. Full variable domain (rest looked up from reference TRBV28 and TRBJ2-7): DVKVTQSSRYLVKRTGEKVFLECVQDMDHENMFWYRQDPGLGLRLIYFSYDVKMKEKGDIPEGYSVSREKKERFSLILESASTNQTSMYLCASSPGQSYEQYFGPGTRLTVT.

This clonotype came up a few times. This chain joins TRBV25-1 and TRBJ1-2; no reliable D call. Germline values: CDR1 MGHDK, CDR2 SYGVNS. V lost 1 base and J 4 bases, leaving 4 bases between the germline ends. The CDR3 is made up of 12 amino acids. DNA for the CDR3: TGTGCCAGCAGTGAATCCGGCTATGGCTACACCTTC. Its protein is CASSESGYGYTF.

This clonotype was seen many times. The CDR3 coding sequence is TGCAGCTTCCTACAGGCGGGCGTAAATGAAGCTTTCTTT. Residues: CSFLQAGVNEAFF. The V and J genes are TRBV29-1 and TRBJ1-1; D perhaps matches TRBD1 (5 bases). Looked up from germline, CDR1 is SQVTM and CDR2 is ANQGSEA. The V and J ends lost 8 bases and 7 bases respectively, with 20 bases between them. The CDR3 covers 13 residues.

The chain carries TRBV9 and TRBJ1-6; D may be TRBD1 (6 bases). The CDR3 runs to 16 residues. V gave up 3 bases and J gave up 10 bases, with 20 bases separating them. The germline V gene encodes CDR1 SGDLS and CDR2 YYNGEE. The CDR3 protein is CASSAKGTPGGSPLHF. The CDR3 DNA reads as TGTGCCAGCAGCGCGAAAGGGACACCGGGCGGGTCACCCCTCCACTTT. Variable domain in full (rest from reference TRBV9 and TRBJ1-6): DSGVTQTPKHLITATGQRVTLRCSPRSGDLSVYWYQQSLDQGLQFLIQYYNGEERAKGNILERFSAQQFPDLHSELNLSSLELGDSALYFCASSAKGTPGGSPLHFGNGTRLTVT.

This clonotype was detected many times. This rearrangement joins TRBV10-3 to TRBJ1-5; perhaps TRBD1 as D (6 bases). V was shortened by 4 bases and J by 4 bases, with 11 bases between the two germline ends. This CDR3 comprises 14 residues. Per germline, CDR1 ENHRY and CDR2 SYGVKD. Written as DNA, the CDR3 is TGTGCCATCAGTGGTGGAGGGGGGAATCAGCCCCAGCATTTT. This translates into CAISGGGGNQPQHF.

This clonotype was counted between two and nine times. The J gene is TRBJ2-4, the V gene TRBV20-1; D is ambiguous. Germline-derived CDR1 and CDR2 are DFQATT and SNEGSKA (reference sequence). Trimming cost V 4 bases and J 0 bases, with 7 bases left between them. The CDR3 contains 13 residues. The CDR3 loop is CSAKKLAKNIQYF. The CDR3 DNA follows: TGCAGTGCTAAGAAACTAGCCAAAAACATTCAGTACTTC.

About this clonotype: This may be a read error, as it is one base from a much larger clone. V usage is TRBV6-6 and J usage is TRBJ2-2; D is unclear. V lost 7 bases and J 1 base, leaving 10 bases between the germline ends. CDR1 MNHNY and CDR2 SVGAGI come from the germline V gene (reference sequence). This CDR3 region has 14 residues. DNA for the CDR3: TGTGCCAGCATCGAGGAGCTGAACACCGGGGAGCTGTTTTTT. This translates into CASIEELNTGELFF.

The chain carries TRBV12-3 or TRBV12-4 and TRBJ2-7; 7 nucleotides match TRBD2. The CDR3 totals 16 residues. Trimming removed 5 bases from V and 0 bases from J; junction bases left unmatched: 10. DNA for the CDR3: TGTGCCAGCAGTCCCGAGAGCGGGATCCCCTCCTACGAGCAGTACTTC. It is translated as CASSPESGIPSYEQYF.

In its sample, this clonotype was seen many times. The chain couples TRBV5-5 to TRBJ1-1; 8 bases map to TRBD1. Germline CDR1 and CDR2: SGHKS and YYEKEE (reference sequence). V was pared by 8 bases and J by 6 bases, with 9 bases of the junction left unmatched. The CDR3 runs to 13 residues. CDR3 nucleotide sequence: TGTGCCAGTATAGACAGGGGCTTGGCTGAAGCTTTCTTT. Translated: CASIDRGLAEAFF.

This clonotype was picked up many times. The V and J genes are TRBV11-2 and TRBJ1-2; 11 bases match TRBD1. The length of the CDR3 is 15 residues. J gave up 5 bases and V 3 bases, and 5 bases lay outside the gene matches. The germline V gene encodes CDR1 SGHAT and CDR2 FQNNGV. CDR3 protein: CASSLTGQGGYGYTF. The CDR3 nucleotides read TGTGCCAGCAGCTTGACGGGACAGGGGGGATATGGCTACACCTTC.

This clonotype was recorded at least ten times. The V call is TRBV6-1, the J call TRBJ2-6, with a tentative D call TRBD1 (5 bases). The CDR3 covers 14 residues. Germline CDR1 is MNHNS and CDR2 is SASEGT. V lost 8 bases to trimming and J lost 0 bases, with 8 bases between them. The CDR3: CASGQNSGANVLTF. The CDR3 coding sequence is TGTGCCAGCGGACAAAACTCTGGGGCCAACGTCCTGACTTTC.

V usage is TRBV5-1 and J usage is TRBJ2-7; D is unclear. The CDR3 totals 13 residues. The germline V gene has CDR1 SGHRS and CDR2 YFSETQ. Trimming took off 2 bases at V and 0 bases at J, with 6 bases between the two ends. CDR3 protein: CASSFDTSYEQYF. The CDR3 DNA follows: TGCGCCAGCAGCTTTGACACCTCCTACGAGCAGTACTTC.

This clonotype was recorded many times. The CDR3 sequence is CASSLGSGSPDTQYF. The CDR3, as DNA: TGTGCCAGCAGCTTAGGGAGCGGGAGTCCAGATACGCAGTATTTT. The chain is built from TRBV11-2 and TRBJ2-3, with 8 positions matching TRBD2. The CDR3 is 15 residues long. The germline V gene encodes CDR1 SGHAT and CDR2 FQNNGV. Trimming removed 1 base from V and 4 bases from J; junction bases left unmatched: 4.

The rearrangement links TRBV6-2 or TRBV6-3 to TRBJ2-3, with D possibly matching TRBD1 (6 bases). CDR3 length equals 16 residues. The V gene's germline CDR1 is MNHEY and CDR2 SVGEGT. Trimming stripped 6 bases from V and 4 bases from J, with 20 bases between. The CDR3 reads CASRAPGQGVADTQYF. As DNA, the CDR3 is TGTGCCAGCAGGGCGCCGGGACAAGGGGTTGCAGATACGCAGTATTTT.

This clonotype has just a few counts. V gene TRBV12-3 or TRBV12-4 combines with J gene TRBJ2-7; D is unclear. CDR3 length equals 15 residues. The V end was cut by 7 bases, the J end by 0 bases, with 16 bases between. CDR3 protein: CASTPSSASSYEQYF. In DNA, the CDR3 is TGTGCCAGCACCCCGTCCAGCGCGAGCTCCTACGAGCAGTACTTC.

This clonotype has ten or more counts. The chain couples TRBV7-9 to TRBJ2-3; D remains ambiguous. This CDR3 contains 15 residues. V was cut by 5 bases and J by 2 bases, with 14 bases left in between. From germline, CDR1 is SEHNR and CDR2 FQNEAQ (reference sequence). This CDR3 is CASSPNPRDTDTQYF. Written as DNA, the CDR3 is TGTGCCAGCAGCCCGAATCCCCGAGACACAGATACGCAGTATTTT.

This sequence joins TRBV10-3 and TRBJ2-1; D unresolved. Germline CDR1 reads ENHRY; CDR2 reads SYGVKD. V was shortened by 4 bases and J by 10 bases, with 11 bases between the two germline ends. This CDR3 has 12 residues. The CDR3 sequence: CAISVTSGEQFF. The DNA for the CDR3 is TGTGCCATCAGTGTGACGAGTGGCGAGCAGTTCTTC.

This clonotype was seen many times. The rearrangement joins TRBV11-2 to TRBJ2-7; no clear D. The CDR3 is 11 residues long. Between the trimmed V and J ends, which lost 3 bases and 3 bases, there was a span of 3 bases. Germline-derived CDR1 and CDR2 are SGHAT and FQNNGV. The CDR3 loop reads CASSFNYEQYF. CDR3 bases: TGTGCCAGCAGCTTCAACTACGAGCAGTACTTC.

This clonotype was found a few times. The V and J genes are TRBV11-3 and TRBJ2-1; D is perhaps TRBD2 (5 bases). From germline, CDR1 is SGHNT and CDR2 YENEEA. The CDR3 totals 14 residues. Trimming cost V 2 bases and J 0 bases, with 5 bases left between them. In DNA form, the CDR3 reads TGTGCCAGCAGCTTAACTAGCTCCTACAATGAGCAGTTCTTC. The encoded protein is CASSLTSSYNEQFF.

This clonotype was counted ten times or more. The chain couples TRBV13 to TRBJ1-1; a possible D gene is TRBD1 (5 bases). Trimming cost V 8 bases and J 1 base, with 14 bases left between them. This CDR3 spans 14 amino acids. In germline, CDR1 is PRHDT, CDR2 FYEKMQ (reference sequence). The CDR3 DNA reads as TGTGCCAGCGGTTCGGGGGGAGCGAACACTGAAGCTTTCTTT. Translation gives CASGSGGANTEAFF.

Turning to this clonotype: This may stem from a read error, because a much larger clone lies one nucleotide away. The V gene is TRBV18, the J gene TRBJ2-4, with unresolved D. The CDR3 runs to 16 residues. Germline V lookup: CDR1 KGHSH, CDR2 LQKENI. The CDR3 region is CASSPRESSLGNIPYF. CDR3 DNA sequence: TGTGCCAGCTCACCACGCGAATCGAGTCTTGGAAACATTCCGTACTTC.

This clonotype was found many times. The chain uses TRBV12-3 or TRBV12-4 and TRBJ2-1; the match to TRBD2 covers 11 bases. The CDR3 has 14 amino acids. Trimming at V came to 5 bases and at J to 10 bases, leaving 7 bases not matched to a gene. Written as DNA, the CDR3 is TGTGCCAGCAGTACAGCCGGGACTAGCGGCGAGCAGTTCTTC. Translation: CASSTAGTSGEQFF.

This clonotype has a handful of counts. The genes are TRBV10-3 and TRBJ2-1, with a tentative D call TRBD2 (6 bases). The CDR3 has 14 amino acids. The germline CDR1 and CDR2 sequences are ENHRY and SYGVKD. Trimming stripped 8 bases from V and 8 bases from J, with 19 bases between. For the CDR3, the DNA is TGTGCCATCGGTCAACGGCGGCGGGAATATGAGCAGTTCTTC. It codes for CAIGQRRREYEQFF.

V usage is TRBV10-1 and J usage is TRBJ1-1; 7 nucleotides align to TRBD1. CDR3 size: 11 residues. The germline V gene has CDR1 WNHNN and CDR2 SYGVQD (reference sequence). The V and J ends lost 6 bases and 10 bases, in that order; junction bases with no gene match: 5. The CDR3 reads CASRRDRRAFF. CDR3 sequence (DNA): TGCGCCAGCAGGAGGGACAGAAGAGCTTTCTTT.